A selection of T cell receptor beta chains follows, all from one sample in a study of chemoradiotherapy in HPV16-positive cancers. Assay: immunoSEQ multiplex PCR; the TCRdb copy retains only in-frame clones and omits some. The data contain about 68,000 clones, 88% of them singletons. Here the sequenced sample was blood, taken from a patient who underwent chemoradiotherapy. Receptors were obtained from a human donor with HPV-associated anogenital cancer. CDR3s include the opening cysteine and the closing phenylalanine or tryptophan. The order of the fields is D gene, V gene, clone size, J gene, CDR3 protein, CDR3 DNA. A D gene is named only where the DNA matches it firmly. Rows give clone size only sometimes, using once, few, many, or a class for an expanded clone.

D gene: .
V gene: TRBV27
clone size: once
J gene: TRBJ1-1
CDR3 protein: CASSLALNTEAFF
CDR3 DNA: TGTGCCAGCAGTTTAGCTCTGAACACTGAAGCTTTCTTT

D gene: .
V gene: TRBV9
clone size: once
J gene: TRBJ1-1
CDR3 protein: CASSVRQENTEAFF
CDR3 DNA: TGTGCCAGCAGCGTACGACAGGAGAACACTGAAGCTTTCTTT

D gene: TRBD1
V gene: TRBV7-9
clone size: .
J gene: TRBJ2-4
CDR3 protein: CASSEQGGIQYF
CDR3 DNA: TGTGCCAGCAGCGAACAGGGGGGAATTCAGTACTTC

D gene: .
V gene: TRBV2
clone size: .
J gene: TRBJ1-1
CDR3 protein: CASSDSRIEAFF
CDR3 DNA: TGTGCCAGCAGTGATTCCAGAATTGAAGCTTTCTTT

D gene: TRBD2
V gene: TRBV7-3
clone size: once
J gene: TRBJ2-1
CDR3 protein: CASSPGTSGVLKFF
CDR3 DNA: TGTGCCAGCAGCCCGGGGACTAGCGGGGTTTTAAAGTTCTTC

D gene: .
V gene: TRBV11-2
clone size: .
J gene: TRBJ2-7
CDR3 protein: CASSHSGVSGNYEQYF
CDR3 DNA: TGTGCCAGCAGCCATTCAGGGGTCTCGGGTAACTACGAGCAGTACTTC

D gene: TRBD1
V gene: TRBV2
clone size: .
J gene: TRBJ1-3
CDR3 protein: CASRQGAENTIYF
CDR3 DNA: TGTGCCAGCAGACAGGGGGCAGAAAACACCATATATTTT

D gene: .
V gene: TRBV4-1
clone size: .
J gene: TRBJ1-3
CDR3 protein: CASSRSQRAGTSGNTIYF
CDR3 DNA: TGCGCCAGCAGCCGTAGTCAGAGGGCAGGGACCTCTGGAAACACCATATATTTT

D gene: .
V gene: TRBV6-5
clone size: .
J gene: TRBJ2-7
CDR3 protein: CASSTGTDYYEQYF
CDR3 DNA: TGTGCCAGCAGTACGGGAACAGATTACTACGAGCAGTACTTC

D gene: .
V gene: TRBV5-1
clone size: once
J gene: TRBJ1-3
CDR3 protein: CASSIAGNKAGNTIYF
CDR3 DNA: TGCGCCAGCAGCATAGCCGGGAACAAAGCTGGAAACACCATATATTTT

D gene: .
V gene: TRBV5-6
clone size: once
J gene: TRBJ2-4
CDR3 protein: CASSSGNIQYF
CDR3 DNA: TGTGCCAGCAGCTCGGGGAACATTCAGTACTTC

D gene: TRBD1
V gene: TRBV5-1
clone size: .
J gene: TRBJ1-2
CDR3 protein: CASSRSDREGYTF
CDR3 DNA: TGCGCCAGCAGCCGATCGGACAGGGAAGGCTACACCTTC

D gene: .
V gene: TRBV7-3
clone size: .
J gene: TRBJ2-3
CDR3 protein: CASSLRTEDTQYF
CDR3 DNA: TGTGCCAGCAGCTTAAGAACAGAGGATACGCAGTATTTT

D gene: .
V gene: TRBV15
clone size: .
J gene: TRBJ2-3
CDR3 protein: CATSRDGRGDTQYF
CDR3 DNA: TGTGCCACCAGCAGAGATGGGCGGGGAGATACGCAGTATTTT

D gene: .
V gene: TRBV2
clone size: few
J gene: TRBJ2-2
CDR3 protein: CASRLDLATGELFF
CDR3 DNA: TGTGCCAGCAGGCTGGATCTGGCCACCGGGGAGCTGTTTTTT

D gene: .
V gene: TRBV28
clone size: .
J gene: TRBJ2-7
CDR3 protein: CASITTGQSYEQYF
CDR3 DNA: TGTGCCAGCATTACGACGGGCCAATCCTACGAGCAGTACTTC

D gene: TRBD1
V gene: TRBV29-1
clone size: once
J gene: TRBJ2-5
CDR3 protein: CSVDGTTGVIQETQYF
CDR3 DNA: TGCAGCGTTGACGGGACGACAGGGGTTATTCAAGAGACCCAGTACTTC

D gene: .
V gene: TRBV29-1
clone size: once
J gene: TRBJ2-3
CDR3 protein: CSVLGADSTDTQYF
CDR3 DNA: TGCAGCGTCCTAGGGGCAGACAGCACAGATACGCAGTATTTT

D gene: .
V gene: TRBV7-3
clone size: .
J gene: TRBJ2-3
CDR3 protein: CASSLNKRGDTQYF
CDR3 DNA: TGTGCCAGCAGCTTAAATAAAAGAGGAGATACGCAGTATTTT

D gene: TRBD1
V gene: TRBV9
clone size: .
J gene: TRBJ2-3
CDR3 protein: CASSETGGIGADTQYF
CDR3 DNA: TGTGCCAGCAGCGAAACAGGGGGCATAGGCGCAGATACGCAGTATTTT

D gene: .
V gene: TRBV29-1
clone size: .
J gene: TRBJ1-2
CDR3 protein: CSVRDFGGYGYTF
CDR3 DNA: TGCAGCGTTCGGGACTTCGGGGGCTATGGCTACACCTTC

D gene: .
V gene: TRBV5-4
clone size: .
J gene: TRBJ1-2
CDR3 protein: CASSLGPTRGPLRRYGYTF
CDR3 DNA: TGTGCCAGCAGCTTGGGCCCAACCCGGGGCCCCCTCCGTCGGTATGGCTACACCTTC

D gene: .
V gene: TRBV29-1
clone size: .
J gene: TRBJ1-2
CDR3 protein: CSVEDRDGYTF
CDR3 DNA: TGCAGCGTTGAAGATCGGGACGGCTACACCTTC

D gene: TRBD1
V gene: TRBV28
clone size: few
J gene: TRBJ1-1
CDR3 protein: CASSLGPGQGAGENTEAFF
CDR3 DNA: TGTGCCAGCAGTTTGGGACCCGGACAGGGGGCCGGTGAGAACACTGAAGCTTTCTTT

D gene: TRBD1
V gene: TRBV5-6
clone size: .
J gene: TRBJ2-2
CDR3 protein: CASSLSGQGNTGELFF
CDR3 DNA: TGTGCCAGCAGCTTGTCGGGACAGGGTAACACCGGGGAGCTGTTTTTT

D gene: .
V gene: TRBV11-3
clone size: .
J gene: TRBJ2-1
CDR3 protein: CASSFGVGEQFF
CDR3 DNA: TGTGCCAGCAGCTTTGGGGTTGGCGAGCAGTTCTTC

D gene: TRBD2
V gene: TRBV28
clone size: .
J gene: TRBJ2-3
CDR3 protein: CASSFLGAGRSTDTQYF
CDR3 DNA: TGTGCCAGCAGTTTTCTGGGAGCGGGACGTAGCACAGATACGCAGTATTTT

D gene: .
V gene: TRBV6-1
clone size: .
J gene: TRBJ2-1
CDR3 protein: CASSEVGFARGSSYNEQFF
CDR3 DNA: TGTGCCAGCAGTGAAGTAGGTTTTGCTAGGGGGTCCTCCTACAATGAGCAGTTCTTC

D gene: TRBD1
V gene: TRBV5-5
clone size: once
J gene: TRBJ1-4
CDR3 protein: CASNDREPNEKLFF
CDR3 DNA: TGTGCCAGCAATGACAGGGAACCTAATGAAAAACTGTTTTTT

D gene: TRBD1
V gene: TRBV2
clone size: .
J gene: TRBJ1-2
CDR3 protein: CASIHRGTNYGYTF
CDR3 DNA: TGTGCCAGCATTCACAGGGGAACTAACTATGGCTACACCTTC

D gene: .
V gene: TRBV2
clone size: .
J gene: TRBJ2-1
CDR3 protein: CASSERVVRYNEQFF
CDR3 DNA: TGTGCCAGCAGTGAACGCGTGGTTCGGTACAATGAGCAGTTCTTC

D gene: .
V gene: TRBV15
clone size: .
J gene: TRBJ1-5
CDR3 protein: CATSKDRYSNQPQHF
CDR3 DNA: TGTGCCACCAGCAAGGACCGTTATAGCAATCAGCCCCAGCATTTT

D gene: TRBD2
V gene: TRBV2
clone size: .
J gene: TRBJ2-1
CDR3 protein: CASPSSGRGSYNEQFF
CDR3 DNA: TGTGCCAGCCCCTCTAGCGGGAGGGGGTCCTACAATGAGCAGTTCTTC

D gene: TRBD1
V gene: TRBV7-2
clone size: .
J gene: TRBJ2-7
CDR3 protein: CACEDRASYEQYF
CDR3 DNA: TGTGCCTGTGAGGACAGGGCATCCTACGAGCAGTACTTC

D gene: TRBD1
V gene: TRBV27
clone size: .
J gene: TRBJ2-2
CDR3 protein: CASSLGTGSGELFF
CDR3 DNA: TGTGCCAGCAGTTTGGGGACAGGGAGCGGGGAGCTGTTTTTT

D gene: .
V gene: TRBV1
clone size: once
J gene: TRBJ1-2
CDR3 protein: CTSSHSAGNGYTF
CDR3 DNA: TGCACCAGCAGCCATTCGGCAGGGAATGGCTACACCTTC

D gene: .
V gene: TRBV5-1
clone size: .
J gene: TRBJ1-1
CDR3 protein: CASSPGANMNTEAFF
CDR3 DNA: TGCGCCAGCAGCCCGGGGGCAAACATGAACACTGAAGCTTTCTTT

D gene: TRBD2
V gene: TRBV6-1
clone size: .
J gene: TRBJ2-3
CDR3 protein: CASRISGGGTDTQYF
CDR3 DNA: TGTGCCAGCAGAATTAGCGGGGGGGGCACAGATACGCAGTATTTT

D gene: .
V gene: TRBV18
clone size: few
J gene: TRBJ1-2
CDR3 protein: CASSESQGTGGYTF
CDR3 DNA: TGTGCCAGCTCGGAATCACAGGGTACGGGAGGCTACACCTTC

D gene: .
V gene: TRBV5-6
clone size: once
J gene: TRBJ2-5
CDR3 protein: CASSLDGKTQYF
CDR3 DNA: TGTGCCAGCAGCTTGGATGGGAAGACCCAGTACTTC

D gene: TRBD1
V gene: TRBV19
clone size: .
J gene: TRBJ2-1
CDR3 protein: CASSADRGYNEQFF
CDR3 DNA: TGTGCCAGTAGTGCGGACAGGGGGTACAATGAGCAGTTCTTC

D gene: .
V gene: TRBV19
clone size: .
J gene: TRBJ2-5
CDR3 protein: CASSIDGGSRETQYF
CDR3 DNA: TGTGCCAGTAGTATAGACGGGGGTAGCCGGGAGACCCAGTACTTC

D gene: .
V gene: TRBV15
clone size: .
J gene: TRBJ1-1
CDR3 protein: CATSRGDRNTEAFF
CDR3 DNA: TGTGCCACCAGCAGAGGTGACAGAAACACTGAAGCTTTCTTT